One sample yielded the 25 T cell receptor beta chains listed below, sequenced in a study of T cell changes during pregnancy in multiple sclerosis. TCRdb's copy holds only in-frame clones and misses some; the assay was immunoSEQ multiplex PCR. This table holds some 52,000 clones, over 80% found once. This specimen consisted of CD4+ T cells from peripheral blood mononuclear cells, obtained in the third trimester of pregnancy. Receptors originate from a female donor with multiple sclerosis, enrolled in a pregnancy study.

The CDR3 DNA reads as TGTGCCAGCAGTGACTCGGGTAGCGGGAGGGTAGAGACCCAGTACTTC. Protein: CASSDSGSGRVETQYF. J is TRBJ2-5 and V is TRBV6-4, with 11 positions matching TRBD2. The CDR3 runs to 16 residues. Germline V lookup: CDR1 MRHNA, CDR2 SNTAGT. J lost 4 bases, V lost 0 bases, and 4 bases had no gene match.

The chain recombines TRBV11-2 with TRBJ2-3, with 14 bases aligning to TRBD2. V shed 7 bases and J 5 bases; nucleotides not matched to a gene: 8. The CDR3 runs to 16 residues. Germline V gene data show CDR1 as SGHAT and CDR2 as FQNNGV. CDR3 in DNA: TGTGCCAGCACCCAGACTAGCGGGGGGGCGATAGATACGCAGTATTTT. Translating gives CASTQTSGGAIDTQYF.

V is TRBV10-3 and J is TRBJ2-7, with TRBD1 matching over 8 bases. The V gene's germline CDR1 is ENHRY and CDR2 SYGVKD. This CDR3 is built from 12 residues. Germline trimming cut 10 bases from V and 3 bases from J; bases unmatched to any gene: 5. CDR3 nucleotide sequence: TGTGCCACGGGACAGGAAAACTACGAGCAGTACTTC. Protein: CATGQENYEQYF.

This rearrangement joins TRBV18 to TRBJ1-1, with D maybe TRBD1 (5 bases). V lost 0 bases to trimming and J lost 4 bases, with 12 bases between them. CDR1 and CDR2 (germline): KGHSH, LQKENI. The CDR3 totals 15 residues. The DNA of the CDR3 is TGTGCCAGCTCACCACCCGGGGGGGTGGGCACTGAAGCTTTCTTT. This translates into CASSPPGGVGTEAFF.

The V gene is TRBV7-9, the J gene TRBJ1-3; a possible D gene is TRBD1 (6 bases). The CDR3 extends over 14 amino acids. The V gene's germline CDR1 is SEHNR and CDR2 FQNEAQ (reference sequence). Trimming left V 5 bases short and J 2 bases short, with 10 bases between. In DNA form, the CDR3 reads TGTGCCAGCAGCCTGACAGGCGCTGGAAACACCATATATTTT. This codes for CASSLTGAGNTIYF.

The chain recombines TRBV27 with TRBJ2-7; 7 nucleotides match TRBD2. CDR1 MNHEY and CDR2 SMNVEV come from the germline V gene (reference sequence). V gave up 5 bases and J gave up 3 bases; unmatched junction bases: 16. CDR3 length: 17 amino acids. Here the CDR3 reads CASSPGKGGRGVYEQYF. In DNA form, the CDR3 reads TGTGCCAGCAGTCCCGGGAAGGGAGGCCGGGGGGTCTACGAGCAGTACTTC.

The genes are TRBV7-6 and TRBJ2-6; 8 bases are a match to TRBD1. V lost 1 base to trimming and J lost 1 base; unmatched junction nucleotides: 6. Germline CDR1 and CDR2: SGHVS and FNYEAQ. The CDR3 covers 18 residues. CDR3 bases: TGTGCCAGCAGCTTAGGGACAGGGATGCTGTCTGGGGCCAACGTCCTGACTTTC. Its protein product is CASSLGTGMLSGANVLTF. The entire variable domain, with the rest obtained from reference TRBV7-6 and TRBJ2-6, is as follows: GAGVSQSPRYKVTKRGQDVALRCDPISGHVSLYWYRQALGQGPEFLTYFNYEAQQDKSGLPNDRFSAERPEGSISTLTIQRTEQRDSAMYRCASSLGTGMLSGANVLTFGAGSRLTVL.

The rearrangement uses TRBV29-1 and TRBJ1-2, with 7 nucleotides matching TRBD1. This CDR3 spans 14 amino acids. V lost 0 bases and J lost 5; bases outside the gene matches: 6. CDR1 and CDR2 (germline): SQVTM, ANQGSEA. The CDR3, as DNA: TGCAGCGTTGAAGATCAAGGGGGCGCATATGGCTACACCTTC. Amino acids: CSVEDQGGAYGYTF.

The chain links TRBV28 to TRBJ1-2; a weak D match, TRBD1 (6 bases). Germline V CDR1 and CDR2: MDHEN, SYDVKM. V lost 3 bases to trimming and J lost 4 bases, with 9 bases between them. The CDR3 has 13 amino acids. The DNA for the CDR3 is TGTGCCAGCAGTTTCACAGGGATCTATGGCTACACCTTC. This encodes CASSFTGIYGYTF.

The genes are TRBV5-1 and TRBJ1-1, with D unclear. Looked up from germline, CDR1 is SGHRS and CDR2 is YFSETQ. This CDR3 is built from 12 residues. V lost 9 bases to trimming and J lost 8 bases, with 17 bases between them. In nucleotides, the CDR3 is TGCGCCACCAAAGCCAATACCGGGGAAGCTTTCTTT. Translating it yields CATKANTGEAFF.

The chain combines TRBV5-1 with TRBJ2-6; 7 nucleotides agree with TRBD1. CDR3 length: 18 residues. Losses at the gene ends were 4 bases for V and 0 bases for J; bases not matched to a gene: 10. Looked up from germline, CDR1 is SGHRS and CDR2 is YFSETQ. CDR3 nucleotide sequence: TGCGCCAGCAGCCCTGTCTCCGGGACAGCCTCTGGGGCCAACGTCCTGACTTTC. As protein: CASSPVSGTASGANVLTF.

Points on this clone: One junction end does not reproduce the germline sequence, and a read error may be involved. J is TRBJ1-2 and V is TRBV23-1; D may be TRBD1 (5 bases). TRBV23-1 is given ORF status, its function remaining uncertain. There are 16 residues in the CDR3. The CDR3 DNA follows: TGCGCCAGCAGTCCCGGCCAGCTGGGGCTTAACTACGGCTACACCTTC. Translation: CASSPGQLGLNYGYTF.

V usage is TRBV19 and J usage is TRBJ2-5; possibly TRBD1 for D (5 bases). Germline V gene lookup returns CDR1 LNHDA and CDR2 SQIVND (reference sequence). The CDR3 is 13 residues long. V was clipped by 6 bases and J by 9 bases, with 17 bases between them. The CDR3 sequence: CASSETEAVAQYF. Written as DNA, the CDR3 is TGTGCCAGTAGCGAGACAGAGGCGGTAGCCCAGTACTTC. Full variable domain (remainder filled in from reference TRBV19 and TRBJ2-5): DGGITQSPKYLFRKEGQNVTLSCEQNLNHDAMYWYRQDPGQGLRLIYYSQIVNDFQKGDIAEGYSVSREKKESFPLTVTSAQKNPTAFYLCASSETEAVAQYFGPGTRLLVL.

The gene calls are TRBV7-6 and TRBJ2-7; 8 nucleotides match TRBD2. V lost 4 bases, J lost 3 bases, and 14 bases stayed unmatched. CDR1 SGHVS and CDR2 FNYEAQ come from the germline V gene. The CDR3 extends over 17 amino acids. CDR3 region: CASSSQRGAGGYYEQYF. As DNA, the CDR3 is TGTGCCAGCAGCTCACAGAGGGGCGCGGGAGGTTACTACGAGCAGTACTTC.

CDR3 in amino acids: CASSSSVPGHSYEQYF. The CDR3 region has the DNA TGTGCCAGCAGCTCGAGTGTTCCGGGACATTCCTACGAGCAGTACTTC. This chain links TRBV7-3 with TRBJ2-7; maybe TRBD1 (6 bases). The CDR3 contains 16 residues. Looked up from germline, CDR1 is SGHTA and CDR2 is FQGTGA. The V and J ends lost 4 bases and 1 base respectively, with 17 bases between them. The variable domain in full, with the rest retrieved from reference TRBV7-3 and TRBJ2-7, is GAGVSQTPSNKVTEKGKYVELRCDPISGHTALYWYRQSLGQGPEFLIYFQGTGAADDSGLPNDRFFAVRPEGSVSTLKIQRTERGDSAVYLCASSSSVPGHSYEQYFGPGTRLTVT.

The chain joins TRBV18 to TRBJ2-7, with D possibly matching TRBD1 (5 bases). CDR1 is KGHSH and CDR2 is LQKENI in the germline V gene. V was clipped by 3 bases and J by 0 bases, with 12 bases between them. The CDR3 loop spans 15 amino acids. The CDR3 DNA is TGTGCCAGCTCACCTGCCAGGACAACCTCCTACGAGCAGTACTTC. It translates to CASSPARTTSYEQYF.

This chain uses TRBV5-1 with TRBJ1-3; D gene uncertain. This CDR3 has 14 amino acids. Per the germline V gene, CDR1 is SGHRS and CDR2 is YFSETQ. V was cut by 0 bases and J by 0 bases, with 4 bases left in between. Here the CDR3 reads CASSLELSGNTIYF. The CDR3 DNA follows: TGCGCCAGCAGCTTGGAACTCTCTGGAAACACCATATATTTT. The variable domain in full, with the rest retrieved from reference TRBV5-1 and TRBJ1-3, is KAGVTQTPRYLIKTRGQQVTLSCSPISGHRSVSWYQQTPGQGLQFLFEYFSETQRNKGNFPGRFSGRQFSNSRSEMNVSTLELGDSALYLCASSLELSGNTIYFGEGSWLTVV.

The table lists this clone with a few counts. The DNA of the CDR3 is TGTGCCAGTAGTGTACAGGGCGGGAGCCTGCGGCCCCAGCATTTT. It encodes CASSVQGGSLRPQHF. This chain links TRBV19 with TRBJ1-5; tentatively, D is TRBD1 (6 bases). Germline V gene lookup returns CDR1 LNHDA and CDR2 SQIVND (reference sequence). CDR3 length: 15 amino acids. With 5 bases removed from V and 9 bases from J, the gap between germline ends came to 20 bases.

V is TRBV18 and J is TRBJ1-2; tentative D call: TRBD1 (5 bases). Deletions cut 6 bases from V and 7 bases from J, with 12 bases between. Germline V gene lookup returns CDR1 KGHSH and CDR2 LQKENI. The CDR3 length is 12 residues. The CDR3 DNA is TGTGCCAGCTCCCCAGGACAAGGTGGCTACACCTTC. It is translated as CASSPGQGGYTF. Full variable domain (missing parts from reference TRBV18 and TRBJ1-2): NAGVMQNPRHLVRRRGQEARLRCSPMKGHSHVYWYRQLPEEGLKFMVYLQKENIIDESGMPKERFSAEFPKEGPSILRIQQVVRGDSAAYFCASSPGQGGYTFGSGTRLTVV.

The chain carries TRBV2 and TRBJ1-5, with D possibly matching TRBD1 (5 bases). Germline CDR1 reads SNHLY; CDR2 reads FYNNEI. There are 17 residues in the CDR3. V was cut by 1 base and J by 0 bases, with 13 bases left in between. The CDR3 sequence: CASSEGSLGASNQPQHF. The CDR3 bases are TGTGCCAGCAGTGAAGGTTCCCTAGGGGCTAGCAATCAGCCCCAGCATTTT. The full variable domain, with the rest looked up from reference TRBV2 and TRBJ1-5, is EPEVTQTPSHQVTQMGQEVILRCVPISNHLYFYWYRQILGQKVEFLVSFYNNEISEKSEIFDDQFSVERPDGSNFTLKIRSTKLEDSAMYFCASSEGSLGASNQPQHFGDGTRLSIL.

The V and J genes are TRBV9 and TRBJ2-3, with 7 bases identical to TRBD2. Germline trimming cut 2 bases from V and 2 bases from J; bases unmatched to any gene: 5. CDR1 SGDLS and CDR2 YYNGEE come from the germline V gene. The CDR3 is 15 amino acids. The CDR3 region is CASSVNSGFTDTQYF. CDR3 DNA sequence: TGTGCCAGCAGCGTGAATAGCGGGTTCACAGATACGCAGTATTTT.

This sequence joins TRBV2 and TRBJ2-5; TRBD2 might be the D (6 bases). This CDR3 has 13 residues. The germline gives CDR1 SNHLY, CDR2 FYNNEI. V dropped 7 bases and J dropped 4 bases, with 13 bases sitting between them. CDR3 in amino acids: CASTLRGIETQYF. As DNA, the CDR3 is TGTGCCAGCACCCTACGGGGGATAGAGACCCAGTACTTC.

The rearrangement joins TRBV6-1 to TRBJ1-2, with 7 positions matching TRBD1. With V trimmed by 2 bases and J by 4 bases, 7 bases remained unmatched. The CDR3 is 15 residues long. CDR1 MNHNS and CDR2 SASEGT come from the germline V gene. In DNA, the CDR3 is TGTGCCAGCAGTGAACGTGGCAGGGGGGCCTATGGCTACACCTTC. Amino acids: CASSERGRGAYGYTF.

The chain has TRBV7-3 and TRBJ2-3; D might be TRBD2 (5 bases). V was shortened by 5 bases and J by 6 bases, with 12 bases between the two germline ends. The CDR3 loop spans 13 amino acids. Germline V gives CDR1 SGHTA, CDR2 FQGTGA. CDR3 in DNA: TGTGCCAGCAGCCGAGGACTTTCGGATACGCAGTATTTT. It encodes CASSRGLSDTQYF.

The gene calls are TRBV7-9 and TRBJ1-2; no clear D. CDR1 is SEHNR and CDR2 is FQNEAQ in the germline V gene (reference sequence). The V end was cut by 1 base, the J end by 6 bases, with 12 bases between. This CDR3 has 14 amino acids. CDR3 nucleotides: TGTGCCAGCAGCTTAGGAGGGTTTGTGGATGGCTACACCTTC. Its translation: CASSLGGFVDGYTF.